This T cell receptor beta chain was recovered during a study of lymphopenia after photon versus proton radiotherapy. Study-wide points: Photon-treated patients lost naive T cells and TCR diversity; proton-treated stayed stable. After the lymphocyte nadir, photon-treated repertoires showed oligoclonal expansion, especially of CD8+ Temra cells.

Libraries were prepared by immunoSEQ multiplex PCR; TCRdb keeps only in-frame clonotypes and omits some of them. The table has tens of thousands of clones, about four fifths seen once. Turning to this clone: The antigen remains unidentified.

The germline V and J ends were trimmed by 7 bases and 0 bases, with 20 bases remaining between them. CDR1 and CDR2 from the germline V gene are SGHDT and YYEEEE. The CDR3 sequence is 16 residues long. The sequence derives from a woman in her 70s with pancreatic cancer. This sample comprised peripheral blood, obtained from a patient treated with proton-based radiotherapy. The chain uses TRBV5-6 and TRBJ2-7, with D possibly TRBD1 on 6 matching bases. The DNA for the CDR3 is TGTGCCAGCTGGGGCTGGGGGACACCGACCTCCTACGAGCAGTACTTC. This translates into CASWGWGTPTSYEQYF.